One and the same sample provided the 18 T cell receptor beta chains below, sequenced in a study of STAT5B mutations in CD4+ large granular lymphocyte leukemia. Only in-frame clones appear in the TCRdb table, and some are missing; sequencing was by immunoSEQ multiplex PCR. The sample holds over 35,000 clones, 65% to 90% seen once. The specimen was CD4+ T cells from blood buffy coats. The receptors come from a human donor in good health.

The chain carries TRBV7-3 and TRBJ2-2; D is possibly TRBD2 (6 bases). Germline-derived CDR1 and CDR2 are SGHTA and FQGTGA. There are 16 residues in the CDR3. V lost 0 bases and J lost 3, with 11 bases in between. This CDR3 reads CASSLTPAGYTGELFF. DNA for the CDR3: TGTGCCAGCAGCTTAACTCCAGCGGGCTACACCGGGGAGCTGTTTTTT. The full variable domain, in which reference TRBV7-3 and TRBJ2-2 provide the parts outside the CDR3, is GAGVSQTPSNKVTEKGKYVELRCDPISGHTALYWYRQSLGQGPEFLIYFQGTGAADDSGLPNDRFFAVRPEGSVSTLKIQRTERGDSAVYLCASSLTPAGYTGELFFGEGSRLTVL.

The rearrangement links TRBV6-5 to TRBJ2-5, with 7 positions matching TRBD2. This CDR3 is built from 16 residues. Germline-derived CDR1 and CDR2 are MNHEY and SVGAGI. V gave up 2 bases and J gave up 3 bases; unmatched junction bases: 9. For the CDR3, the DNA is TGTGCCAGCAGTTACGGCCAGATGGCGGGAGAAGAGACCCAGTACTTC. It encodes CASSYGQMAGEETQYF.

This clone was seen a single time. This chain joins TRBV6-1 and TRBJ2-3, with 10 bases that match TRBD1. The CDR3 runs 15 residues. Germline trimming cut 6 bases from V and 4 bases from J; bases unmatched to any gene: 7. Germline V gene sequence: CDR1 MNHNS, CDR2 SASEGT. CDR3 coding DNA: TGTGCCAGCAGAGACACCGGGACAGGGGCAGATACGCAGTATTTT. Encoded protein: CASRDTGTGADTQYF.

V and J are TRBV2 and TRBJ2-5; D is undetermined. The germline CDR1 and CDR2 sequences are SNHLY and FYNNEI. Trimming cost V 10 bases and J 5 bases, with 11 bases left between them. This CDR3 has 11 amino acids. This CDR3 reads CATSPMETQYF. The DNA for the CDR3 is TGTGCCACCAGCCCGATGGAGACCCAGTACTTC.

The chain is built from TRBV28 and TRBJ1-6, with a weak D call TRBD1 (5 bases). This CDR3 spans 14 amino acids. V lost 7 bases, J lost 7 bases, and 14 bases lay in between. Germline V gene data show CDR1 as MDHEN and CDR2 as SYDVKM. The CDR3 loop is CASTNGGGNSPLHF. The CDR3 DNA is TGTGCCAGCACCAATGGGGGGGGAAATTCACCCCTCCACTTT.

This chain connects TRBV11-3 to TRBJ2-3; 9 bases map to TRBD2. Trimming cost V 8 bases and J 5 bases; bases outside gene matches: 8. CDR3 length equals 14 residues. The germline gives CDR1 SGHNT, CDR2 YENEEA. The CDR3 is CASSPGLAEDTQYF. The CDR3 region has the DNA TGTGCCAGCTCCCCGGGACTAGCTGAAGATACGCAGTATTTT.

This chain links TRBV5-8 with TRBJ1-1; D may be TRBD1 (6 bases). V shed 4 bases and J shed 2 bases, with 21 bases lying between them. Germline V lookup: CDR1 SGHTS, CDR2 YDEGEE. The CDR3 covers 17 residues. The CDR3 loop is CASSPFWPAQGNTEAFF. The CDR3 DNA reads TGTGCCAGCAGCCCATTTTGGCCGGCACAGGGAAACACTGAAGCTTTCTTT.

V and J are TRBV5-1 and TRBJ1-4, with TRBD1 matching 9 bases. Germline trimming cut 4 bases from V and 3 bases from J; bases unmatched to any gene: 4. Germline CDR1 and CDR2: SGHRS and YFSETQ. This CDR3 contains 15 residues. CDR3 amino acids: CASSRGTGPNEKLFF. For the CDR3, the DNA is TGCGCCAGCAGCCGTGGGACAGGGCCTAATGAAAAACTGTTTTTT. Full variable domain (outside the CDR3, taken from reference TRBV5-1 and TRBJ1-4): KAGVTQTPRYLIKTRGQQVTLSCSPISGHRSVSWYQQTPGQGLQFLFEYFSETQRNKGNFPGRFSGRQFSNSRSEMNVSTLELGDSALYLCASSRGTGPNEKLFFGSGTQLSVL.

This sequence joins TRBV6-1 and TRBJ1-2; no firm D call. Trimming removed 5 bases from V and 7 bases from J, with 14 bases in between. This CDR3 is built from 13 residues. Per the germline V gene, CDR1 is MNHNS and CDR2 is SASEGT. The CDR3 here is CASSSTRSGGYTF. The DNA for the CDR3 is TGTGCCAGCAGTTCGACCCGGAGCGGTGGCTACACCTTC.

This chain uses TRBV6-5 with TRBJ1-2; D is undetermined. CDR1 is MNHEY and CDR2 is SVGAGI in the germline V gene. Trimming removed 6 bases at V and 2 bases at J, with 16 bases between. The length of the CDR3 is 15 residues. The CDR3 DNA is TGTGCCAGCAGCCCTACCGGACTCAAAAACTATGGCTACACCTTC. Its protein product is CASSPTGLKNYGYTF.

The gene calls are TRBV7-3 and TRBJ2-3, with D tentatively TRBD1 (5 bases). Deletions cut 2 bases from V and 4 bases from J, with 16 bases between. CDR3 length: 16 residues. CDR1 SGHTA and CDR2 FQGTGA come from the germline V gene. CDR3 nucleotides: TGTGCCAGCAGCTTAGCCCTTAGGGGCGGATCAGATACGCAGTATTTT. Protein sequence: CASSLALRGGSDTQYF.

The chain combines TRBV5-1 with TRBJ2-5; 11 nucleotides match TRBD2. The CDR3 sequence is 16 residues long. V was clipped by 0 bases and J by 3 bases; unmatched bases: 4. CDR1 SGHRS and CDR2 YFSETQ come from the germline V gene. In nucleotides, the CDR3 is TGCGCCAGCAGCTTGGGCCCGACTAGCGGGGAAGAGACCCAGTACTTC. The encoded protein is CASSLGPTSGEETQYF.

DNA for the CDR3: TGTGCCAGCAGAGTAACAGCGAACACCGGGGAGCTGTTTTTT. This codes for CASRVTANTGELFF. The chain is built from TRBV6-5 and TRBJ2-2; no firm D call. Germline assignment: CDR1 MNHEY and CDR2 SVGAGI. The CDR3 has 14 amino acids. The V and J ends lost 6 bases and 0 bases respectively, with 8 bases between them.

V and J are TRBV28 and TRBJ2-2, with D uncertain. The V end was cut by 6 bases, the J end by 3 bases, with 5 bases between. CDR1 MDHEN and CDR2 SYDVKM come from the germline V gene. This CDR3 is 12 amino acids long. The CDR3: CASRRDTGELFF. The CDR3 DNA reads TGTGCCAGCAGAAGAGACACCGGGGAGCTGTTTTTT.

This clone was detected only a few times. CDR3 loop: CASSEGGPGYGYTF. The CDR3 nucleotides read TGTGCCAGCAGTGAGGGCGGGCCGGGCTATGGCTACACCTTC. V gene TRBV6-1 combines with J gene TRBJ1-2; D uncertain. This CDR3 is 14 amino acids long. Trimming shortened V by 3 bases and J by 4 bases, and 12 bases separated the two germline ends. Germline V gene lookup returns CDR1 MNHNS and CDR2 SASEGT.

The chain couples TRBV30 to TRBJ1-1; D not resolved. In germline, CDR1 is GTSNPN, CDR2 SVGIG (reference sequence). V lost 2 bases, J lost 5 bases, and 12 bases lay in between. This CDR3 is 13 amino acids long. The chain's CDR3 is CAWSTQSGTEAFF. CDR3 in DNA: TGTGCCTGGAGTACGCAGAGTGGGACTGAAGCTTTCTTT.

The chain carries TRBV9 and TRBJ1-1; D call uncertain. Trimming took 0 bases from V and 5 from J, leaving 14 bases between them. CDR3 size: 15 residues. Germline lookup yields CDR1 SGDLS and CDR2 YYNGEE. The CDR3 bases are TGTGCCAGCAGCGTAGTTACTTACGGGGATACTGAAGCTTTCTTT. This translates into CASSVVTYGDTEAFF.

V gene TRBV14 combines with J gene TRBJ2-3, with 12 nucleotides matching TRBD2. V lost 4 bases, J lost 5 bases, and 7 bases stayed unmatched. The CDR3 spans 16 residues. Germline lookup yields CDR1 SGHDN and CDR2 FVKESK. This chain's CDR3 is CASSLLAGGPIDTQYF. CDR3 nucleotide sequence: TGTGCCAGCAGCCTTCTAGCGGGAGGGCCAATAGATACGCAGTATTTT.